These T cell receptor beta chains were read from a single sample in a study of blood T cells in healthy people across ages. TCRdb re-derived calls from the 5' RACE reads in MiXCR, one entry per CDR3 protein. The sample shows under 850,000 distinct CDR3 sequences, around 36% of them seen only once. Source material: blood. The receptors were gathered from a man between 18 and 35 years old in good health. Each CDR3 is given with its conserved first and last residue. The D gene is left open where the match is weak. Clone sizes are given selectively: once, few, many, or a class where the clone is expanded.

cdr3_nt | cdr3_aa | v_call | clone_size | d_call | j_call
TGTGCCAGCAGCGCGGGACCCTCCCAGAATGAGCAGTTCTTC | CASSAGPSQNEQFF | TRBV9 | . | . | TRBJ2-1
TGTGCATCCCGTAGCTCCTACAATGAGCAGTTCTTC | CASRSSYNEQFF | TRBV12-3/TRBV12-4 | many | . | TRBJ2-1
TGTGCCACCAGGTCGGGACAGTTCAACGAGCAGTACTTC | CATRSGQFNEQYF | TRBV10-3 | . | TRBD1 | TRBJ2-7
TGTGCCAGCAGTTTAATTAGCGGGGGGGCCTATGAGCAGTTCTTC | CASSLISGGAYEQFF | TRBV12-3/TRBV12-4 | . | TRBD2 | TRBJ2-1
TGTGCCAGCAACTTAGCTCTCGGCTCCTACAATGAGCAGTTCTTC | CASNLALGSYNEQFF | TRBV13 | once | . | TRBJ2-1
TGTGCCAGCAGCTTAGCTACAGGGACATTCCCCAAAAACATTCAGTACTTC | CASSLATGTFPKNIQYF | TRBV7-2 | . | . | TRBJ2-4
TGTGCCAGCAACGAACCCCCGACAGATAGTGAGCAGTTCTTC | CASNEPPTDSEQFF | TRBV6-8 | few | . | TRBJ2-1
TGTGCTAGTGGTTCTTGGGGAGATACGCAGTATTTT | CASGSWGDTQYF | TRBV12-5 | few | . | TRBJ2-3
TGTGCCAGCAGTTTGTTTGGTGGACGGGATGGCACAGATACGCAGTATTTT | CASSLFGGRDGTDTQYF | TRBV12-3/TRBV12-4 | . | . | TRBJ2-3
TGTGCCAGCAGCTTATCAGGGGGTGGGAATTCACCCCTCCACTTT | CASSLSGGGNSPLHF | TRBV7-9 | . | TRBD1 | TRBJ1-6
TGTGCCAGCAGCGTAAAAGGGGGGGCAGGGGAGCAGTACTTC | CASSVKGGAGEQYF | TRBV9 | few | . | TRBJ2-7
TGTGCCAGCAGCTCCGTGACAGGGGTCGGTGAAAAACTGTTTTTT | CASSSVTGVGEKLFF | TRBV7-9 | . | TRBD1 | TRBJ1-4
TGCGCCAGCAGCTTAAGGGACAGCCCTTACGAGCAGTACTTC | CASSLRDSPYEQYF | TRBV5-1 | . | TRBD1 | TRBJ2-7
TGTGCCACCAGCAGACCGGTTGGACAGGGACCAGATACGCAGTATTTT | CATSRPVGQGPDTQYF | TRBV15 | . | TRBD1 | TRBJ2-3
TGTGCCAGCACAAAAGGACAGTCCTATGGCTACACCTTC | CASTKGQSYGYTF | TRBV7-2 | . | . | TRBJ1-2
TGTGCCAGCAGTCCCCCGCGCGACAGTATAAACACTGAAGCTTTCTTT | CASSPPRDSINTEAFF | TRBV28 | few | . | TRBJ1-1
TGCAGTGCTAGAGATGGAGGGGTAACCCTTCCCTATGGCTACACCTTC | CSARDGGVTLPYGYTF | TRBV20-1 | many | . | TRBJ1-2
TGCAGTGCTAGAGCAGCCAGGCCTAGCTACAATGAGCAGTTCTTC | CSARAARPSYNEQFF | TRBV20-1 | . | . | TRBJ2-1
TGCAGTGCTAGCTACGCAGCGTCCGGGGAGCTGTTTTTT | CSASYAASGELFF | TRBV20-1 | . | . | TRBJ2-2
TGCAGTGCTATTAGAGGGGGCACAGATACGCAGTATTTT | CSAIRGGTDTQYF | TRBV20-1 | few | . | TRBJ2-3
TGCAGTGCTGTCGCAGGTGGGGGCGCCTTACGGGAGACCCAGTACTTC | CSAVAGGGALRETQYF | TRBV20-1 | . | . | TRBJ2-5
TGTGCCAGCTCGTCAGGGATCCATGAAAAACTGTTTTTT | CASSSGIHEKLFF | TRBV14 | . | . | TRBJ1-4
TGTGCCAGCACCCGAGGGACCTCTGGGGCCAACGTCCTGACTTTC | CASTRGTSGANVLTF | TRBV2 | many | . | TRBJ2-6
TGTGCCAGCAGCATGGCATCCAGTACCCAGGAGGATGAGCAGTTCTTC | CASSMASSTQEDEQFF | TRBV21-1 | many | . | TRBJ2-1
TGTGCCAGCAGTTACAAAAGGCTACCTGATTCACCCCTCCACTTT | CASSYKRLPDSPLHF | TRBV6-2/TRBV6-3 | . | . | TRBJ1-6
TGTGCCACCAGCAGAGACCAAGACAGCGCAACTAATGAAAAACTGTTTTTT | CATSRDQDSATNEKLFF | TRBV15 | . | . | TRBJ1-4
TGCAGCGTTGGAAGTGGTCGGGGCTACACCTTC | CSVGSGRGYTF | TRBV29-1 | . | . | TRBJ1-2
TGCAGTGCCCTTCGCACAGATACGCAGTATTTT | CSALRTDTQYF | TRBV20-1 | many | . | TRBJ2-3
TGTGCCAGCAGCTCTACAGGGGTAGTGCCCAATGAGCAGTTCTTC | CASSSTGVVPNEQFF | TRBV28 | . | TRBD1 | TRBJ2-1
TGCAGTGCTAGGCAGCGGGGGGGCACAGATACGCAGTATTTT | CSARQRGGTDTQYF | TRBV20-1 | few | TRBD2 | TRBJ2-3
TGTGCCAGCAGAGGGGGCGATGGGGCGCAGTATTTT | CASRGGDGAQYF | TRBV14 | few | TRBD1 | TRBJ2-3
TGTGCCAGCAGTGAATCGGTCGAAGCTTTCTTT | CASSESVEAFF | TRBV2 | once | . | TRBJ1-1
TGTGCCAGCAGCCAAGATTTTCCGACGAGCTCCTATAATTCACCCCTCCACTTT | CASSQDFPTSSYNSPLHF | TRBV4-2 | . | . | TRBJ1-6
TGCGCCAGCAGCCCTGGTGAGAGGGGCTCCTACAATGAGCAGTTCTTC | CASSPGERGSYNEQFF | TRBV5-1 | . | . | TRBJ2-1
TGTGCCAGCAGTTCCCGGGATCTGGAATGGGAGACCCAGTACTTC | CASSSRDLEWETQYF | TRBV6-5 | once | . | TRBJ2-5
TGTGCCAGCAGTCCCGGGACAGGGAGAGATACGCAGTATTTT | CASSPGTGRDTQYF | TRBV12-3/TRBV12-4 | few | TRBD1 | TRBJ2-3
TGTGCCAGCACCAACAAATTGGAGGAGACCCAGTACTTC | CASTNKLEETQYF | TRBV12-3/TRBV12-4 | many | . | TRBJ2-5
TGTGCCAGCAGTCTGGGACTACAGCTAGGTACGCAGTATTTT | CASSLGLQLGTQYF | TRBV27 | few | TRBD2 | TRBJ2-3
TGCAGTGCTAGCAATTCCCGATGCGAGCAGTACTTT | CSASNSRCEQYF | TRBV20-1 | . | . | TRBJ2-3
TGCGCCAGCAGCTTGGGAGTTGCGCAGGGCCAAGCGACCCAGTACTTC | CASSLGVAQGQATQYF | TRBV5-1 | . | . | TRBJ2-5
TGCGCCAGCAGCCAAGATGGCAGTTCTGTAGGGGGCGGGGCAGATACGCAGTATTTT | CASSQDGSSVGGGADTQYF | TRBV4-3 | . | . | TRBJ2-3
TGCAGCGTTGCGACGGACTTCGACGAGCAGTACTTC | CSVATDFDEQYF | TRBV29-1 | . | . | TRBJ2-7
TGCGCCAGCAGCCAAGAGGACAGGGGCCATAATTCACCCCTCCACTTT | CASSQEDRGHNSPLHF | TRBV4-1 | . | TRBD1 | TRBJ1-6
TGTGCCAGCAACCTCCTGACAGGGGGCGAAGAGACCCAGTACTTC | CASNLLTGGEETQYF | TRBV28 | . | TRBD1 | TRBJ2-5
TGTGCCAGCAGCTATATGACTAGCGGGGATAATGAGCAGTTCTTC | CASSYMTSGDNEQFF | TRBV7-6 | . | TRBD2 | TRBJ2-1
TGTGCCAGCAGCTTGCCGCGACGGGAGAACACTGAAGCTTTCTTT | CASSLPRRENTEAFF | TRBV5-6 | few | . | TRBJ1-1
TGCGCCAGCAGCTTTGGGAGAGAAGCAGCACACAATGGGCAGTTCTTC | CASSFGREAAHNGQFF | TRBV5-1 | . | . | TRBJ2-1
TGCAGTGCTAGAGTGGTGGAAACTGAAGCTTTCTTT | CSARVVETEAFF | TRBV20-1 | few | . | TRBJ1-1
TGCAGTGCTAGAGATCCCAGCGTTAGCACAGATACGCAGTATTTT | CSARDPSVSTDTQYF | TRBV20-1 | . | . | TRBJ2-3
TGTGCCAGCAAATACACTGCAACTAATGAAAAACTGTTTTTT | CASKYTATNEKLFF | TRBV6-6 | few | . | TRBJ1-4
TGTGCCAGCAGCTTAGGGCCCCGCCAAAATTCACCCCTCCACTTT | CASSLGPRQNSPLHF | TRBV7-2 | few | . | TRBJ1-6
TGCAGTGCTAGACCCCGCACGGACACATTCTATGGCTACACCTTC | CSARPRTDTFYGYTF | TRBV20-1 | many | . | TRBJ1-2
TGTGCCATCAGTGAGTCGAACCGGGACAACACCTTC | CAISESNRDNTF | TRBV10-3 | many | . | TRBJ1-2
TGCGCCAGCAGCCCAGACAGGATCCACGAGCAGTACTTC | CASSPDRIHEQYF | TRBV5-1 | . | . | TRBJ2-7
TGCAGTGCTTCCCAGATCTATGGCTACACCTTC | CSASQIYGYTF | TRBV20-1 | many | . | TRBJ1-2
TGTGCCAGCAGTCCCCGACAGGGTGGAAATGAAAAACTGTTTTTT | CASSPRQGGNEKLFF | TRBV12-3/TRBV12-4 | few | TRBD1 | TRBJ1-4